These 30 T cell receptor beta chains were sequenced from one sample in a study of control samples from healthy donors and cancer patients. TCRdb's table, derived via immunoSEQ multiplex PCR, lists solely in-frame clones and lacks some. In the table there are around 130,000 clones, approximately 87% of which are singletons. Material for sequencing was blood. Receptors originate from a man younger than 45 in good health.

The chain is built from TRBV4-1 and TRBJ1-1; no firm D call. Looked up from germline, CDR1 is MGHRA and CDR2 is YSYEKL. V lost 0 bases and J 8 bases, leaving 10 bases between the germline ends. There are 13 residues in the CDR3. CDR3: CASSQDVRWEAFF. The CDR3 DNA is TGCGCCAGCAGCCAAGATGTCCGGTGGGAAGCTTTCTTT.

This clone was seen a single time. The J gene is TRBJ1-2, the V gene TRBV2, with D possibly being TRBD1 (5 bases). Between the trimmed V and J ends, which lost 4 bases and 4 bases, there was a span of 13 bases. Germline V lookup: CDR1 SNHLY, CDR2 FYNNEI. This CDR3 has 14 amino acids. The CDR3, as DNA: TGTGCCAGCAGTGCCCGGGGGGGGAGCTATGGCTACACCTTC. Translated: CASSARGGSYGYTF.

V usage is TRBV6-5 and J usage is TRBJ2-1; 7 nucleotides align to TRBD1. CDR3 length equals 12 residues. Germline V gene lookup returns CDR1 MNHEY and CDR2 SVGAGI. V lost 2 bases to trimming and J lost 12 bases; unmatched junction nucleotides: 4. The chain's CDR3 is CASSYPGGPQFF. In DNA form, the CDR3 reads TGTGCCAGCAGTTACCCAGGGGGTCCGCAGTTCTTC.

The J gene is TRBJ1-2, the V gene TRBV2, with D hard to call. V shed 3 bases and J shed 4 bases, with 6 bases lying between them. The CDR3 extends over 12 amino acids. Germline CDR1 is SNHLY and CDR2 is FYNNEI. For the CDR3, the DNA is TGTGCCAGCAGTGATGGGATCTATGGCTACACCTTC. The encoded protein is CASSDGIYGYTF.

The chain has TRBV5-1 and TRBJ2-3; D gene ambiguous. The V gene's germline CDR1 is SGHRS and CDR2 YFSETQ. CDR3 length: 15 amino acids. V gave up 0 bases and J gave up 6 bases, with 14 bases separating them. The CDR3, as DNA: TGCGCCAGCAGCTTGGTAGGGCCTCCCAGGGATACGCAGTATTTT. It translates to CASSLVGPPRDTQYF.

CDR3 bases: TGTGCCAGCTCCTCGACAGGGGCGAACACTGAAGCTTTCTTT. Translated, it gives CASSSTGANTEAFF. The chain uses TRBV18 and TRBJ1-1; 8 bases align to TRBD1. The V gene end was trimmed by 6 bases and the J gene end by 1 base; junction bases not matched to a gene: 4. This CDR3 region has 14 residues. The V gene's germline CDR1 is KGHSH and CDR2 LQKENI.

The CDR3 bases are TGCAGCGTTGAAGGGTGGACAGGGAGCGATGAGCAGTTCTTC. Its protein is CSVEGWTGSDEQFF. The chain combines TRBV29-1 with TRBJ2-1; the match to TRBD1 covers 8 bases. With 1 base clipped from V and 8 bases from J, the junction kept 7 bases outside the gene matches. Germline V CDR1 and CDR2: SQVTM, ANQGSEA. This CDR3 is 14 amino acids long.

This chain joins TRBV27 and TRBJ2-5, with D maybe TRBD1 (6 bases). This CDR3 contains 17 residues. Trimming took 5 bases from V and 2 from J, leaving 21 bases between them. The V gene's germline CDR1 is MNHEY and CDR2 SMNVEV (reference sequence). As DNA, the CDR3 is TGTGCCAGCAGTCTAAACAGGGCTCGGCGGCAACAAGAGACCCAGTACTTC. Translated, it gives CASSLNRARRQQETQYF.

V gene TRBV7-9 combines with J gene TRBJ1-5; D ambiguous. Trimming took 1 base from V and 2 from J, leaving 9 bases between them. The germline CDR1 and CDR2 sequences are SEHNR and FQNEAQ (reference sequence). This CDR3 has 15 amino acids. Written as DNA, the CDR3 is TGTGCCAGCAGCTTAGATAGGGATGGCAATCAGCCCCAGCATTTT. Translation: CASSLDRDGNQPQHF.

For this clone: No DNA is shown, since the ends of the CDR3 on it are uncertain; the CDR3 is the one TCRdb lists. V usage is TRBV2 and J usage is TRBJ1-4; the DNA was not compared with TRBD1, the D call given in the table. Per germline, CDR1 SNHLY and CDR2 FYNNEI. The CDR3 spans 15 residues, counting both ends. Here the CDR3 reads CASSGDSPLWEKLFF.

V usage is TRBV5-1 and J usage is TRBJ2-7, with TRBD1 matching over 10 bases. Germline CDR1 reads SGHRS; CDR2 reads YFSETQ. The CDR3 contains 14 residues. V shed 3 bases and J 5 bases; nucleotides not matched to a gene: 5. The CDR3: CASSSGTGDHEQYF. The DNA of the CDR3 is TGCGCCAGCAGCTCCGGGACAGGGGACCACGAGCAGTACTTC.

The gene calls are TRBV6-5 and TRBJ2-3, with 7 bases aligning to TRBD2. The trim removed 7 bases at V and 2 bases at J, leaving 9 bases unmatched. The CDR3 loop spans 15 amino acids. From germline, CDR1 is MNHEY and CDR2 SVGAGI. CDR3 amino acids: CASKGLAAHTDTQYF. The CDR3 bases are TGTGCCAGCAAGGGGCTAGCGGCCCACACAGATACGCAGTATTTT.

The chain links TRBV27 to TRBJ2-7; TRBD1 aligns across 7 bases. V shed 5 bases and J 6 bases; nucleotides not matched to a gene: 4. The CDR3 totals 12 residues. Germline loops: CDR1 MNHEY, CDR2 SMNVEV (reference sequence). The CDR3 DNA follows: TGTGCCAGCAGTCCCAACAGGGGCGAGCAGTACTTC. It encodes CASSPNRGEQYF.

J is TRBJ1-1 and V is TRBV6-5, with a weak D call TRBD1 (6 bases). The germline gives CDR1 MNHEY, CDR2 SVGAGI. The CDR3 extends over 14 amino acids. V lost 4 bases and J lost 3, with 12 bases in between. The CDR3 sequence is CASSSWTAYTEAFF. The CDR3 DNA is TGTGCCAGCAGTTCCTGGACAGCCTACACTGAAGCTTTCTTT.

The chain employs TRBV11-2 and TRBJ2-3; 12 positions match TRBD2. The CDR3 has 18 residues. Germline V gives CDR1 SGHAT, CDR2 FQNNGV. J lost 6 bases, V lost 0 bases, and 10 bases had no gene match. The CDR3 nucleotides read TGTGCCAGCAGCTTAGATCGAGGACTAGCGGGGTATTTGGATACGCAGTATTTT. Encoded protein: CASSLDRGLAGYLDTQYF. The entire variable domain, with the rest obtained from reference TRBV11-2 and TRBJ2-3, is as follows: EAGVAQSPRYKIIEKRQSVAFWCNPISGHATLYWYQQILGQGPKLLIQFQNNGVVDDSQLPKDRFSAERLKGVDSTLKIQPAKLEDSAVYLCASSLDRGLAGYLDTQYFGPGTRLTVL.

Note on this clone: This specimen includes other DNA sequences encoding the same CDR3. The chain is built from TRBV7-2 and TRBJ1-1; 8 bases agree with TRBD1. CDR3 length equals 14 residues. Trimming cost V 5 bases and J 1 base; bases outside gene matches: 3. The V gene's germline CDR1 is SGHTA and CDR2 FQGNSA. CDR3 nucleotides: TGTGCCAGCAGCCTGGGACAGGAGAACACTGAAGCTTTCTTT. Protein product: CASSLGQENTEAFF.

V is TRBV9 and J is TRBJ2-1; TRBD1 agrees at 9 bases. Germline V gene lookup returns CDR1 SGDLS and CDR2 YYNGEE. The V gene end was trimmed by 0 bases and the J gene end by 2 bases; junction bases not matched to a gene: 6. CDR3 size: 17 residues. DNA of the CDR3: TGTGCCAGCAGCGTAGAGGGACAGGGACGCGCCTACAATGAGCAGTTCTTC. This sequence encodes CASSVEGQGRAYNEQFF.

The chain uses TRBV13 and TRBJ1-4, with a weak D call TRBD1 (6 bases). V lost 3 bases and J 6 bases, leaving 11 bases between the germline ends. The length of the CDR3 is 14 residues. Germline-derived CDR1 and CDR2 are PRHDT and FYEKMQ (reference sequence). This CDR3 reads CASSFRGGHEKLFF. In DNA form, the CDR3 reads TGTGCCAGCAGCTTCCGGGGGGGCCATGAAAAACTGTTTTTT.

This clone was seen only once. The chain combines TRBV2 with TRBJ1-1; maybe TRBD1 (5 bases). The CDR3 is made up of 13 amino acids. The germline gives CDR1 SNHLY, CDR2 FYNNEI. V gave up 6 bases and J gave up 2 bases, with 10 bases separating them. The CDR3 region has the DNA TGTGCCAGCAGCGGGGACTTTAACACTGAAGCTTTCTTT. Translation: CASSGDFNTEAFF. Full variable domain (remainder filled in from reference TRBV2 and TRBJ1-1): EPEVTQTPSHQVTQMGQEVILRCVPISNHLYFYWYRQILGQKVEFLVSFYNNEISEKSEIFDDQFSVERPDGSNFTLKIRSTKLEDSAMYFCASSGDFNTEAFFGQGTRLTVV.

As for this clone: Its ends do not fully match the called genes, so a read error is possible. The V call is TRBV5-1, the J call TRBJ1-5; D is perhaps TRBD1 (5 bases). Looked up from germline, CDR1 is SGHRS and CDR2 is YFSETQ. CDR3 length equals 14 residues. In DNA, the CDR3 is TGCGCCAGCAGATTGGGACCGACAAATCAGCCCCAGCATTTT. This gives the protein CASRLGPTNQPQHF.

The V call is TRBV5-1, the J call TRBJ2-1; the D gene could be TRBD1 or TRBD2 (8 bases each). Germline CDR1 is SGHRS and CDR2 is YFSETQ. The length of the CDR3 is 14 residues. The V gene lost 0 bases and the J gene lost 10 bases, with 14 bases spanning the gap. The CDR3 nucleotides read TGCGCCAGCAGCTTGGGAGCGGGGGACAGGGAGCAGTTCTTC. This encodes CASSLGAGDREQFF.

The rearrangement joins TRBV6-5 to TRBJ1-1; D not resolved. V lost 10 bases and J lost 0, with 12 bases in between. This CDR3 has 13 residues. The germline gives CDR1 MNHEY, CDR2 SVGAGI. Here the CDR3 reads CATRTELNTEAFF. CDR3 DNA sequence: TGTGCCACCAGGACGGAACTGAACACTGAAGCTTTCTTT.

This chain links TRBV7-2 with TRBJ1-1; D might be TRBD1 (6 bases). Germline loops: CDR1 SGHTA, CDR2 FQGNSA. The CDR3 sequence is 15 residues long. V was clipped by 4 bases and J by 2 bases, with 14 bases between them. The CDR3: CASSSSGTLNTEAFF. In nucleotides, the CDR3 is TGTGCCAGCAGCTCAAGCGGGACACTAAACACTGAAGCTTTCTTT.

The rearrangement links TRBV3-1 (or the pseudogene TRBV3-2) to TRBJ1-5; maybe TRBD1 (5 bases). V dropped 1 base and J dropped 4 bases, with 8 bases sitting between them. Germline V lookup: CDR1 LGHDT, CDR2 YNNKEL (reference sequence). This CDR3 spans 14 amino acids. CDR3 coding DNA: TGTGCCAGCAGCCAAGGAGGGGCAAATCAGCCCCAGCATTTT. It is translated as CASSQGGANQPQHF.

This clone was seen once. The rearrangement joins TRBV10-3 to TRBJ2-1; 9 nucleotides match TRBD2. Unmatched junction bases numbered 11, after V lost 0 bases and J lost 2 bases. This CDR3 spans 19 amino acids. The germline V gene has CDR1 ENHRY and CDR2 SYGVKD. CDR3: CAISESGRGGARAYNEQFF. In DNA, the CDR3 is TGTGCCATCAGTGAGTCGGGGCGCGGGGGGGCCAGAGCCTACAATGAGCAGTTCTTC.

The rearrangement links TRBV19 to TRBJ1-3, with D uncertain. The V gene's germline CDR1 is LNHDA and CDR2 SQIVND (reference sequence). This CDR3 has 15 amino acids. The V end was cut by 8 bases, the J end by 0 bases, with 14 bases between. CDR3 region: CASSPRLISGNTIYF. The CDR3 DNA is TGTGCCAGTTCCCCCCGACTTATCTCTGGAAACACCATATATTTT.

The chain recombines TRBV5-5 with TRBJ2-3; 10 nucleotides agree with TRBD2. The CDR3 has 15 residues. Germline V gene sequence: CDR1 SGHKS, CDR2 YYEKEE (reference sequence). J lost 6 bases, V lost 0 bases, and 4 bases had no gene match. This chain's CDR3 is CASSLDGTSVDTQYF. CDR3 nucleotide sequence: TGTGCCAGCAGCTTGGATGGGACTAGCGTCGATACGCAGTATTTT.

V and J are TRBV15 and TRBJ2-1, with D possibly being TRBD1 or TRBD2 (5 bases each). Trimming left V 8 bases short and J 3 bases short, with 14 bases between. CDR3 length equals 14 residues. From germline, CDR1 is LNHNV and CDR2 YYDKDF (reference sequence). CDR3 residues: CATGGGEFYNEQFF. The CDR3 DNA sequence: TGTGCCACCGGGGGTGGCGAATTCTACAATGAGCAGTTCTTC.

This clone has just one count. Other DNA sequences of this sample code for an identical CDR3. The V call is TRBV18, the J call TRBJ2-5, with D possibly matching TRBD1 (5 bases). Germline lookup yields CDR1 KGHSH and CDR2 LQKENI. The CDR3 is 13 residues long. The V end was cut by 4 bases, the J end by 4 bases, with 10 bases between. The CDR3 DNA reads as TGTGCCAGCTCACGAGACAGAAGAGAGACCCAGTACTTC. Amino acid sequence: CASSRDRRETQYF.

This clone was found once. This chain uses TRBV5-1 with TRBJ2-1; 7 bases agree with TRBD1. This CDR3 spans 13 amino acids. J lost 7 bases, V lost 4 bases, and 5 bases had no gene match. Germline CDR1 SGHRS, CDR2 YFSETQ. The CDR3 here is CASSDDRVNEQFF. DNA of the CDR3: TGCGCCAGCAGCGACGACAGGGTTAATGAGCAGTTCTTC.